This paragraph covers one T cell receptor (beta chain) sequence. Its antigen is still unknown. Repertoires were generated with immunoSEQ multiplex PCR, while TCRdb's copy carries only in-frame clones and drops some. Of about 100,000 clones listed, about 83% are singletons. The data stem from a study of T cell responses to AZD1222 COVID-19 vaccine. This CDR3 is 15 amino acids long. CDR1 and CDR2 from the germline V gene are MNHEY and SMNVEV (reference sequence). V was trimmed by 0 bases and J by 4 bases, leaving 7 bases between them. General study points: Compared with day 0, the breadth and depth of the Spike-specific TCR repertoire rose significantly after two doses of AZD1222.

This TCR was sampled from an adult in good health. This chain uses TRBV27 with TRBJ2-6; D perhaps matches TRBD1 (5 bases). Source: peripheral blood, taken on day 0 of AZD1222 vaccination. CDR3 loop: CASSLSGAGANVLTF. CDR3 in DNA: TGTGCCAGCAGTTTATCAGGGGCCGGGGCCAACGTCCTGACTTTC.